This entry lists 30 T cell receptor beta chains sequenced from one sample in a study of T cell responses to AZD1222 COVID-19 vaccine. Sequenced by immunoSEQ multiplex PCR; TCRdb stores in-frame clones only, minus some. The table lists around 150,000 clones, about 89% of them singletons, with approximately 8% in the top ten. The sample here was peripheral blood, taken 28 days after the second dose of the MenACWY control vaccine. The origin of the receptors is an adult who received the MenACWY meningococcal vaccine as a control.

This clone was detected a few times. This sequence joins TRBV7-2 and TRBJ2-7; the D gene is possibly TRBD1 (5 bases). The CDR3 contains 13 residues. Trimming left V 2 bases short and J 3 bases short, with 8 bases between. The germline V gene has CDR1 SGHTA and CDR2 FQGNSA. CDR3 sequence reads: CASSLQGGYEQYF. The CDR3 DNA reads TGTGCCAGCAGCTTACAGGGCGGCTACGAGCAGTACTTC. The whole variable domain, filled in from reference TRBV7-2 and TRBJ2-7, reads GAGVSQSPSNKVTEKGKDVELRCDPISGHTALYWYRQSLGQGLEFLIYFQGNSAPDKSGLPSDRFSAERTGGSVSTLTIQRTQQEDSAVYLCASSLQGGYEQYFGPGTRLTVT.

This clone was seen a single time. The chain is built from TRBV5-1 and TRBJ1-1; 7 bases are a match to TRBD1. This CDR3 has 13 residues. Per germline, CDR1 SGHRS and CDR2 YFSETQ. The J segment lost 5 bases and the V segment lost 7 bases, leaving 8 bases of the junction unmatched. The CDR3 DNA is TGCGCCAGCTATGGGACAGCGGGTACTGAAGCTTTCTTT. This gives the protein CASYGTAGTEAFF.

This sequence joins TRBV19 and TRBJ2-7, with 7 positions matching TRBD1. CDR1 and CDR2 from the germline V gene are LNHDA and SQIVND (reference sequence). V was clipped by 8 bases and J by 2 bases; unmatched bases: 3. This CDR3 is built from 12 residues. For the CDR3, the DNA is TGTGCCAGTGGCCAGGGGGCCTACGAGCAGTACTTC. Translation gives CASGQGAYEQYF. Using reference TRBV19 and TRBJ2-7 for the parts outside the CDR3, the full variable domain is DGGITQSPKYLFRKEGQNVTLSCEQNLNHDAMYWYRQDPGQGLRLIYYSQIVNDFQKGDIAEGYSVSREKKESFPLTVTSAQKNPTAFYLCASGQGAYEQYFGPGTRLTVT.

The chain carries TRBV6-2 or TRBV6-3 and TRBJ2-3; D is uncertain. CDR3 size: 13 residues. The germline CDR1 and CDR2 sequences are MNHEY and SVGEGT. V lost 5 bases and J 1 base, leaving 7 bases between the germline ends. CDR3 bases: TGTGCCAGCAGTACCCGGGGCACAGATACGCAGTATTTT. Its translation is CASSTRGTDTQYF.

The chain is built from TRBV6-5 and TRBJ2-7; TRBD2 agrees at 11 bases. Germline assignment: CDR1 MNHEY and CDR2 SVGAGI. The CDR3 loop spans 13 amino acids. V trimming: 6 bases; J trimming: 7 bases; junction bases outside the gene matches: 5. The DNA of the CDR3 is TGTGCCAGCAGGACTAGCGGGAAGAAGGAGCAGTACTTC. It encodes CASRTSGKKEQYF.

CDR3 sequence (DNA): TGTGCCACCAGCAGAGATCTACAAAGGAGAAATCAAGAGACCCAGTACTTC. It is translated as CATSRDLQRRNQETQYF. The chain employs TRBV15 and TRBJ2-5; D not certain. V was cut by 0 bases and J by 2 bases, with 16 bases left in between. Germline CDR1 reads LNHNV; CDR2 reads YYDKDF (reference sequence). CDR3 length: 17 residues.

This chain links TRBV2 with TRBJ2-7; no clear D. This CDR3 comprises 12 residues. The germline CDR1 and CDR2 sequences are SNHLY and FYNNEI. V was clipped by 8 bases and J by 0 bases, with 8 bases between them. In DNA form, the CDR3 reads TGTGCCAGCCGCGACGGCTCCTACGAGCAGTACTTC. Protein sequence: CASRDGSYEQYF.

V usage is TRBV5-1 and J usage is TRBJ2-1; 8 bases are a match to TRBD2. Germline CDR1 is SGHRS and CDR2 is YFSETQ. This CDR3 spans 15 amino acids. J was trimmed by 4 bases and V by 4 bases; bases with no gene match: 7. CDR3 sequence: CASSVSGGVYNEQFF. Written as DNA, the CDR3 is TGCGCCAGCAGCGTAAGCGGGGGTGTTTACAATGAGCAGTTCTTC.

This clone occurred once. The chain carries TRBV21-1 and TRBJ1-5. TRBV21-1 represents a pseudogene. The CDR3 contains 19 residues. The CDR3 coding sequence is TGTGCCAGCAGCAAATCGGGAGGGCAGGGAAATCGTACGTGCCAGCCCCAGCATTTT. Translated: CASSKSGGQGNRTCQPQHF.

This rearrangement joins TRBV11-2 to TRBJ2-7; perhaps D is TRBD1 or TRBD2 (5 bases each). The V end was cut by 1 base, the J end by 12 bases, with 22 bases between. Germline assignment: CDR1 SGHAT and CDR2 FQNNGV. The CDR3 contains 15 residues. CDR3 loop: CASSLALGEGERTYF. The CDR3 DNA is TGTGCCAGCAGCTTAGCTTTAGGGGAAGGGGAGAGAACGTACTTC.

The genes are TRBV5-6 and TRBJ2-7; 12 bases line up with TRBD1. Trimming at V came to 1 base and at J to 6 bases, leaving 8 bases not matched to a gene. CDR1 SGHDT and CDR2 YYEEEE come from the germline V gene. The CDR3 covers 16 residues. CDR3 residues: CASSLSSGTGGAEQYF. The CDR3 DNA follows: TGTGCCAGCAGCTTGTCGTCCGGGACAGGGGGCGCCGAGCAGTACTTC.

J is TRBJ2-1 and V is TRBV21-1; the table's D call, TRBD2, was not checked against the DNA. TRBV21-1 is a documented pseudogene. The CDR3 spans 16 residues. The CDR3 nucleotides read TGTGCCAGCAGCAATATATGCAGAACTAGCGCCCGTTTGGCGTTCTTC. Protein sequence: CASSNICRTSARLAFF.

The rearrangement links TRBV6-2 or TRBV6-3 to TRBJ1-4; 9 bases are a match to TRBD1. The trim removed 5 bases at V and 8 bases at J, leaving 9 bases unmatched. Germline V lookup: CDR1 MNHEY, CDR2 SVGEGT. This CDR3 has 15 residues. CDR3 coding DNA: TGTGCCAGCAGTACCACGGGACAGGGTCTGGAAAAACTGTTTTTT. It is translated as CASSTTGQGLEKLFF.

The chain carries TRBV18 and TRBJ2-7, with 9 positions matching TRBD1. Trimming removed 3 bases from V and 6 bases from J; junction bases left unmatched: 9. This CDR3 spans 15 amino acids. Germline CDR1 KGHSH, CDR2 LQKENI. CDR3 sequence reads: CASSPPGTGGREQYF. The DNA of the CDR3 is TGTGCCAGCTCACCCCCCGGCACAGGGGGCCGCGAGCAGTACTTC.

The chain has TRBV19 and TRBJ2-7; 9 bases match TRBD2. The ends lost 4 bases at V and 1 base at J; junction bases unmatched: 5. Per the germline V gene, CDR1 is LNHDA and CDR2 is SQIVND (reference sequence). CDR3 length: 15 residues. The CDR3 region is CASSTNSGRSYEQYF. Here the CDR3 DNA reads TGTGCCAGTAGTACGAACAGCGGGAGGTCCTACGAGCAGTACTTC.

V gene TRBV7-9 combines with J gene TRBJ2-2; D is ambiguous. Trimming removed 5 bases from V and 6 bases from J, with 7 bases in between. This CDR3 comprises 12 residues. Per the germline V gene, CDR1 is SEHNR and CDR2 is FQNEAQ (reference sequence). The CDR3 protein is CASSPYPGELFF. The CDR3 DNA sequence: TGTGCCAGCAGCCCCTACCCCGGGGAGCTGTTTTTT. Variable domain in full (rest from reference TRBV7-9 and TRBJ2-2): DTGVSQNPRHKITKRGQNVTFRCDPISEHNRLYWYRQTLGQGPEFLTYFQNEAQLEKSRLLSDRFSAERPKGSFSTLEIQRTEQGDSAMYLCASSPYPGELFFGEGSRLTVL.

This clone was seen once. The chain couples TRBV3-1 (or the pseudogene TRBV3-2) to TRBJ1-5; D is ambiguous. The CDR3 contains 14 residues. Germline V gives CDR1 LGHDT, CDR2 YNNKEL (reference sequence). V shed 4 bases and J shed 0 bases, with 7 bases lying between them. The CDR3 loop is CASSPDGSNQPQHF. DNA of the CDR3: TGTGCCAGCAGCCCGGACGGTAGCAATCAGCCCCAGCATTTT.

The CDR3 coding sequence is TGTGCCACCAGTGATTTATCCGGGGCTCAGTTCTTC. Amino acid sequence: CATSDLSGAQFF. The chain uses TRBV24-1 and TRBJ2-1; D assignment may be TRBD1 or TRBD2 (5 bases each). The CDR3 loop spans 12 amino acids. V was shortened by 1 base and J by 13 bases, with 10 bases between the two germline ends. The germline V gene encodes CDR1 KGHDR and CDR2 SFDVKD.

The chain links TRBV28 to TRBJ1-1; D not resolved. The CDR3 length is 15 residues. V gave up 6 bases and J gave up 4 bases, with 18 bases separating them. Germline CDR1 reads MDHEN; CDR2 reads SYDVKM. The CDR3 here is CASRPDKSAITEAFF. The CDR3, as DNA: TGTGCCAGCAGGCCAGACAAGTCAGCGATCACTGAAGCTTTCTTT.

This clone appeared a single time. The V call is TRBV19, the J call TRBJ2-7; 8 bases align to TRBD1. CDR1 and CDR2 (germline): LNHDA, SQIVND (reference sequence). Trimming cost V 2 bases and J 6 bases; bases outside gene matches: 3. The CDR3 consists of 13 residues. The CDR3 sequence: CASSIQGAVEQYF. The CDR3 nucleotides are TGTGCCAGTAGTATACAGGGGGCGGTCGAGCAGTACTTC. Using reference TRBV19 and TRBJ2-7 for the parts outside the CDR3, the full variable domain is DGGITQSPKYLFRKEGQNVTLSCEQNLNHDAMYWYRQDPGQGLRLIYYSQIVNDFQKGDIAEGYSVSREKKESFPLTVTSAQKNPTAFYLCASSIQGAVEQYFGPGTRLTVT.

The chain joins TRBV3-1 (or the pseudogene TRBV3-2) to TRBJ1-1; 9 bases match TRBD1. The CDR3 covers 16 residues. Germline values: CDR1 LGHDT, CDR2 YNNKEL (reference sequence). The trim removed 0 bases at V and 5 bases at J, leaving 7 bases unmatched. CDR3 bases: TGTGCCAGCAGCCAAGAATCGTGGACAGGGGTGACTGAAGCTTTCTTT. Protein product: CASSQESWTGVTEAFF.

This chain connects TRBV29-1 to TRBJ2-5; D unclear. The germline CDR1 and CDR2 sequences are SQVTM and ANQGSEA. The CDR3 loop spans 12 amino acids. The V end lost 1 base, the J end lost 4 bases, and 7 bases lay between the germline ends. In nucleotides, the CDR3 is TGCAGCGTTGAAGTGGCAGTAGAGACCCAGTACTTC. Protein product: CSVEVAVETQYF.

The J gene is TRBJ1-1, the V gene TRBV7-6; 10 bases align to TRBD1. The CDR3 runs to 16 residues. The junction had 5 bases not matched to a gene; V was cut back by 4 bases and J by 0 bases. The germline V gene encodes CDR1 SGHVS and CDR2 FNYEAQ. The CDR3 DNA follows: TGTGCCAGCAGCTCCGGACAGGGGGGGATGAACACTGAAGCTTTCTTT. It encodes CASSSGQGGMNTEAFF.

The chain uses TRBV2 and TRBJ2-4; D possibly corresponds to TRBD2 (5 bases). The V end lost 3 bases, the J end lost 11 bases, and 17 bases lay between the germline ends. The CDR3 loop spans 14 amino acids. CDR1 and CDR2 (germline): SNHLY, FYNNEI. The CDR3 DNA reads TGTGCCAGCAGTGAGGAGGTAAACAGTGTAGTTCAGTACTTC. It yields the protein CASSEEVNSVVQYF.

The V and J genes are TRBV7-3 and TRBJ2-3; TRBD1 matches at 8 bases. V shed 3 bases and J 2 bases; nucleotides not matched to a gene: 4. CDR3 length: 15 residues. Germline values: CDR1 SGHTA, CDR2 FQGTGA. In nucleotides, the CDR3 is TGTGCCAGCAGCTTCAGGGGGCTCCCCACAGATACGCAGTATTTT. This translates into CASSFRGLPTDTQYF.

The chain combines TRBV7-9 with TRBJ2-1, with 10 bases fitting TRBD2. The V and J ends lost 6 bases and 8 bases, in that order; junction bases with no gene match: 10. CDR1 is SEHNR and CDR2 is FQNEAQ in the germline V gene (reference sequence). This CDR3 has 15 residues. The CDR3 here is CASSPSGLAYYEQFF. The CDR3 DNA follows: TGTGCCAGCAGTCCCTCGGGACTAGCGTATTATGAGCAGTTCTTC.

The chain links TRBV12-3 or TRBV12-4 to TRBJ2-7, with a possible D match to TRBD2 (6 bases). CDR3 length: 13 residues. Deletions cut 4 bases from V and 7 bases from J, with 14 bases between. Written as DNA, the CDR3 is TGTGCCAGCAGTTCGGTCGGAGGGGCAGAGCAGTACTTC. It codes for CASSSVGGAEQYF.

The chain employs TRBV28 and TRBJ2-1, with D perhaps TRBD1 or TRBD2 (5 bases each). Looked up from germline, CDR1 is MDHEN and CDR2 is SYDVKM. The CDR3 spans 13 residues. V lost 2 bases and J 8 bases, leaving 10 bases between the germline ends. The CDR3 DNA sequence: TGTGCCAGCAGTTTACCTCGGGGCGATGAGCAGTTCTTC. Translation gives CASSLPRGDEQFF.

The CDR3 loop is CASSKSPYGYTF. The CDR3 DNA follows: TGTGCCAGCAGTAAAAGTCCCTATGGCTACACCTTC. The J gene is TRBJ1-2, the V gene TRBV6-6; D gene uncertain. The CDR3 has 12 amino acids. V was pared by 5 bases and J by 4 bases, with 8 bases between. Germline V CDR1 and CDR2: MNHNY, SVGAGI (reference sequence).

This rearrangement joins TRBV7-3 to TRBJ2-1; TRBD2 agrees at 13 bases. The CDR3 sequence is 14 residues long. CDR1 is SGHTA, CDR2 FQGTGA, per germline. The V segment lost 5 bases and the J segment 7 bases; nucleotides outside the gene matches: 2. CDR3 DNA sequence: TGTGCCAGCAGCCCGGGACTAGCGGGAAATGAGCAGTTCTTC. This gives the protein CASSPGLAGNEQFF. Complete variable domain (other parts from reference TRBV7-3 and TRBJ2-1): GAGVSQTPSNKVTEKGKYVELRCDPISGHTALYWYRQSLGQGPEFLIYFQGTGAADDSGLPNDRFFAVRPEGSVSTLKIQRTERGDSAVYLCASSPGLAGNEQFFGPGTRLTVL.